One and the same sample provided the 31 T cell receptor beta chains below, sequenced in a study of blood T cell repertoires in COVID-19. TCRdb's copy holds only in-frame clones and misses some; the assay was immunoSEQ multiplex PCR. Of some 150,000 clones listed, about 85% are singletons. Sequenced: peripheral blood. All receptors come from a man in his forties or fifties with acute or convalescent COVID-19.

The genes are TRBV30 and TRBJ1-1, with TRBD1 matching over 7 bases. The germline gives CDR1 GTSNPN, CDR2 SVGIG (reference sequence). V lost 5 bases, J lost 0 bases, and 3 bases stayed unmatched. The CDR3 is 13 amino acids. Here the CDR3 DNA reads TGTGCCTGGGGGGGGACAGTGAACACTGAAGCTTTCTTT. Its protein product is CAWGGTVNTEAFF.

CDR3 sequence: CASSLGGPLGSKLFF. Here the CDR3 DNA reads TGTGCCAGCAGCTTAGGGGGGCCCTTGGGGTCGAAACTGTTTTTT. V usage is TRBV13 and J usage is TRBJ1-4; tentatively, D is TRBD1 (5 bases). Germline V gene sequence: CDR1 PRHDT, CDR2 FYEKMQ (reference sequence). Trimming removed 0 bases at V and 11 bases at J, with 16 bases between. CDR3 length equals 15 residues.

This rearrangement joins TRBV28 to TRBJ2-2; weak D call: TRBD2 (6 bases). V was pared by 2 bases and J by 6 bases, with 10 bases between. The CDR3 length is 14 residues. Germline V lookup: CDR1 MDHEN, CDR2 SYDVKM. The CDR3 region has the DNA TGTGCCAGCAGTTTACTAGCGTCCGCCGGGGAGCTGTTTTTT. Translated, it gives CASSLLASAGELFF.

Written as DNA, the CDR3 is TGCAGTGCTTCCCAGGGGGTCGAGCAGTACTTC. It translates to CSASQGVEQYF. J is TRBJ2-7 and V is TRBV20-1; 7 bases agree with TRBD1. The length of the CDR3 is 11 residues. Germline CDR1 reads DFQATT; CDR2 reads SNEGSKA (reference sequence). V dropped 5 bases and J dropped 6; count of bases not matched to a gene: 4.

This clone has more than one count but fewer than ten. This chain joins TRBV3-1 (or the pseudogene TRBV3-2) and TRBJ1-2; no firm D call. Germline CDR1 LGHDT, CDR2 YNNKEL (reference sequence). Deletions cut 1 base from V and 6 bases from J, with 12 bases between. There are 14 residues in the CDR3. The CDR3 DNA reads TGTGCCAGCAGCCAAGCAGATTTCAGTGATGGCTACACCTTC. It codes for CASSQADFSDGYTF.

The chain couples TRBV7-3 to TRBJ2-3, with 8 bases fitting TRBD2. The J segment lost 4 bases and the V segment lost 5 bases, leaving 8 bases of the junction unmatched. Germline V gene sequence: CDR1 SGHTA, CDR2 FQGTGA. CDR3 length: 15 residues. This chain's CDR3 is CASSPGGGTADTQYF. The CDR3 DNA reads as TGTGCCAGCAGCCCGGGAGGGGGGACGGCAGATACGCAGTATTTT.

V is TRBV2 and J is TRBJ1-2; the match to TRBD1 covers 10 bases. In germline, CDR1 is SNHLY, CDR2 FYNNEI. Trimming took 4 bases from V and 3 from J; bases not matched to a gene: 2. This CDR3 comprises 14 residues. The DNA for the CDR3 is TGTGCCAGCAGTGGGACAGGGGGGTACTATGGCTACACCTTC. This encodes CASSGTGGYYGYTF.

The rearrangement links TRBV4-3 to TRBJ1-1; TRBD1 might be the D (5 bases). The CDR3 consists of 14 residues. V gave up 4 bases and J gave up 0 bases, with 9 bases separating them. Germline-derived CDR1 and CDR2 are LGHNA and YSLEER. The CDR3 region has the DNA TGCGCCAGCAGCCTGGGGCAGATGAACACTGAAGCTTTCTTT. Its protein is CASSLGQMNTEAFF.

The chain couples TRBV10-2 to TRBJ2-4, with D possibly TRBD1 on 6 matching bases. Trimming took 2 bases from V and 2 from J, leaving 13 bases between them. This CDR3 is 16 amino acids long. Germline lookup yields CDR1 WSHSY and CDR2 SAAADI. CDR3 sequence: CASSEPPQGTKNIQYF. The DNA for the CDR3 is TGCGCCAGCAGTGAGCCCCCACAGGGCACCAAAAACATTCAGTACTTC.

The rearrangement links TRBV9 to TRBJ2-3; D possibly corresponds to TRBD2 (6 bases). CDR3 length equals 14 residues. Germline lookup yields CDR1 SGDLS and CDR2 YYNGEE. Trimming removed 4 bases from V and 4 bases from J, with 13 bases in between. The CDR3 is CASSPPPGADTQYF. DNA of the CDR3: TGTGCCAGCAGCCCGCCCCCGGGGGCAGATACGCAGTATTTT.

CDR3 in DNA: TGTGCCAGCAGCCAAGCGGACAGGGGCGTCAACTATGGCTACACCTTC. Its translation: CASSQADRGVNYGYTF. The gene calls are TRBV3-1 (or the pseudogene TRBV3-2) and TRBJ1-2, with TRBD1 matching 9 bases. Germline-derived CDR1 and CDR2 are LGHDT and YNNKEL (reference sequence). Trimming took 1 base from V and 2 from J; bases not matched to a gene: 5. The CDR3 runs to 16 residues.

The rearrangement joins TRBV28 to TRBJ2-3; 11 nucleotides match TRBD2. CDR1 and CDR2 from the germline V gene are MDHEN and SYDVKM. CDR3 length: 17 amino acids. The V and J ends lost 5 bases and 2 bases, in that order; junction bases with no gene match: 9. The CDR3 reads CASSAGGTSGDTDTQYF. DNA for the CDR3: TGTGCCAGCAGTGCGGGGGGGACTAGCGGTGACACAGATACGCAGTATTTT. Based on the CDR3 plus reference TRBV28 and TRBJ2-3, the full variable domain is DVKVTQSSRYLVKRTGEKVFLECVQDMDHENMFWYRQDPGLGLRLIYFSYDVKMKEKGDIPEGYSVSREKKERFSLILESASTNQTSMYLCASSAGGTSGDTDTQYFGPGTRLTVL.

The chain recombines TRBV5-4 with TRBJ2-2; 7 bases map to TRBD1. J lost 0 bases, V lost 4 bases, and 3 bases had no gene match. Per germline, CDR1 SGHNT and CDR2 YYREEE (reference sequence). The CDR3 extends over 15 amino acids. CDR3 protein: CASSRQGTNTGELFF. CDR3 DNA: TGTGCCAGCAGCCGACAGGGAACGAACACCGGGGAGCTGTTTTTT.

The chain is built from TRBV28 and TRBJ1-2; D call uncertain. Germline V gives CDR1 MDHEN, CDR2 SYDVKM. Trimming took 3 bases from V and 6 from J, leaving 17 bases between them. The CDR3 spans 15 residues. The CDR3 DNA is TGTGCCAGCAGTTTGTCGGGTTTAGGAGTGGATGGCTACACCTTC. It codes for CASSLSGLGVDGYTF.

As DNA, the CDR3 is TGTGCCAGCAGCGTCCTATACGCGGGACAGAAAAACTATGGCTACACCTTC. Translated: CASSVLYAGQKNYGYTF. The chain has TRBV5-4 and TRBJ1-2; 7 nucleotides match TRBD1. CDR3 length equals 17 residues. Germline trimming cut 4 bases from V and 2 bases from J; bases unmatched to any gene: 14. Germline assignment: CDR1 SGHNT and CDR2 YYREEE (reference sequence).

The chain carries TRBV10-3 and TRBJ2-3; 12 nucleotides agree with TRBD2. V lost 9 bases and J lost 3; bases outside the gene matches: 4. Germline V CDR1 and CDR2: ENHRY, SYGVKD. The CDR3 contains 14 residues. This CDR3 is CAMRTSGATDTQYF. The CDR3, as DNA: TGTGCCATGAGGACTAGCGGGGCGACAGATACGCAGTATTTT.

This clone has a handful of counts. This rearrangement joins TRBV11-2 to TRBJ2-7, with TRBD1 as a possible D gene (7 bases). Between the trimmed V and J ends, which lost 6 bases and 5 bases, there was a span of 14 bases. Germline V gives CDR1 SGHAT, CDR2 FQNNGV. The CDR3 is 13 residues long. The CDR3 region has the DNA TGTGCCAGCAGGCTCCCAGGGGGGAACGAGCAGTACTTC. It yields the protein CASRLPGGNEQYF.

J is TRBJ1-2 and V is TRBV6-5, with D perhaps TRBD1 (5 bases). Per germline, CDR1 MNHEY and CDR2 SVGAGI. The CDR3 length is 16 residues. V gave up 4 bases and J gave up 2 bases, with 17 bases separating them. The CDR3 protein is CASSSIRDVRNYGYTF. The CDR3 coding sequence is TGTGCCAGCAGTTCCATCAGGGATGTGAGAAACTATGGCTACACCTTC.

This chain uses TRBV4-2 with TRBJ1-6, with 10 bases lining up with TRBD1. V lost 4 bases, J lost 5 bases, and 11 bases stayed unmatched. The CDR3 contains 18 residues. Germline V gene sequence: CDR1 LGHNA, CDR2 YNFKEQ. The CDR3 nucleotides read TGTGCCAGCAGCCCGCCCTGGGGGACAGGGGAGAATAATTCACCCCTCCACTTT. Protein sequence: CASSPPWGTGENNSPLHF.

The rearrangement uses TRBV10-2 and TRBJ2-1; no clear D gene. This CDR3 region has 11 residues. With 2 bases removed from V and 7 bases from J, the gap between germline ends came to 3 bases. CDR1 is WSHSY and CDR2 is SAAADI in the germline V gene. The CDR3, as DNA: TGCGCCAGCAGTGAGCGGAATGAGCAGTTCTTC. Translation: CASSERNEQFF.

This chain uses TRBV9 with TRBJ1-2; 10 bases are shared with TRBD1. Germline trimming cut 3 bases from V and 3 bases from J; bases unmatched to any gene: 5. The CDR3 has 15 residues. Germline V gene lookup returns CDR1 SGDLS and CDR2 YYNGEE. The CDR3 loop is CASSGTGTGDYGYTF. The DNA of the CDR3 is TGTGCCAGCAGCGGAACCGGGACAGGGGACTATGGCTACACCTTC.

V usage is TRBV6-5 and J usage is TRBJ1-1; TRBD1 might be the D (5 bases). The CDR3 has 14 residues. Deletions cut 6 bases from V and 1 base from J, with 12 bases between. Germline lookup yields CDR1 MNHEY and CDR2 SVGAGI. As DNA, the CDR3 is TGTGCCAGCAGACTTCTGACAGAGAACACTGAAGCTTTCTTT. It codes for CASRLLTENTEAFF.

This clone is a singleton in its sample. The chain has TRBV20-1 and TRBJ1-2; 7 nucleotides match TRBD1. The V gene end was trimmed by 3 bases and the J gene end by 7 bases; junction bases not matched to a gene: 2. The CDR3 is 11 residues long. Germline V gives CDR1 DFQATT, CDR2 SNEGSKA (reference sequence). CDR3 protein: CSARDRFGYTF. In nucleotides, the CDR3 is TGCAGTGCTAGGGACAGGTTTGGCTACACCTTC.

The chain links TRBV5-1 to TRBJ2-5; D possibly corresponds to TRBD1 (7 bases). Germline V gene data show CDR1 as SGHRS and CDR2 as YFSETQ. The V and J ends lost 6 bases and 2 bases respectively, with 11 bases between them. This CDR3 region has 13 residues. CDR3 residues: CASNPGGQETQYF. The CDR3 DNA reads TGCGCCAGCAACCCAGGGGGGCAAGAGACCCAGTACTTC.

V usage is TRBV3-1 (or the pseudogene TRBV3-2) and J usage is TRBJ2-1, with D perhaps matching TRBD2 (6 bases). Trimming cost V 4 bases and J 10 bases, with 11 bases left between them. The CDR3 covers 12 residues. Germline values: CDR1 LGHDT, CDR2 YNNKEL (reference sequence). This CDR3 is CASSRDSGEQFF. DNA of the CDR3: TGTGCCAGCAGCCGAGATAGCGGCGAGCAGTTCTTC.

The V gene is TRBV9, the J gene TRBJ1-1; TRBD1 matches at 9 bases. The CDR3 spans 14 residues. The J segment lost 0 bases and the V segment lost 4 bases, leaving 1 base of the junction unmatched. Germline V CDR1 and CDR2: SGDLS, YYNGEE. Written as DNA, the CDR3 is TGTGCCAGCAGCAGGACAGGGGTGAACACTGAAGCTTTCTTT. Amino acids: CASSRTGVNTEAFF.

The chain recombines TRBV10-3 with TRBJ2-3; D may be TRBD2 (6 bases). CDR3 length equals 14 residues. The germline gives CDR1 ENHRY, CDR2 SYGVKD. V gave up 7 bases and J gave up 1 base, with 12 bases separating them. As DNA, the CDR3 is TGTGCCATCACCGATTCGGGGGGCACAGATACGCAGTATTTT. Translation: CAITDSGGTDTQYF.

The chain couples TRBV19 to TRBJ1-5; 8 bases align to TRBD1. J was trimmed by 4 bases and V by 1 base; bases with no gene match: 0. Germline lookup yields CDR1 LNHDA and CDR2 SQIVND (reference sequence). The CDR3 has 14 amino acids. The CDR3 sequence: CASSIGQGNQPQHF. The CDR3, as DNA: TGTGCCAGTAGTATAGGACAGGGGAATCAGCCCCAGCATTTT.

This sequence joins TRBV6-2 or TRBV6-3 and TRBJ2-2; TRBD2 aligns across 8 bases. The CDR3 totals 15 residues. Germline V gene lookup returns CDR1 MNHEY and CDR2 SVGEGT. Losses at the gene ends were 6 bases for V and 5 bases for J; bases not matched to a gene: 8. In DNA form, the CDR3 reads TGTGCCAGCAGCCCCGGACTAGCCGGTACCGGGGAGCTGTTTTTT. As protein: CASSPGLAGTGELFF.

The chain combines TRBV28 with TRBJ1-4, with D possibly TRBD1 on 5 matching bases. CDR3 size: 13 residues. Looked up from germline, CDR1 is MDHEN and CDR2 is SYDVKM. V was pared by 6 bases and J by 8 bases, with 13 bases between. The CDR3, as DNA: TGTGCCAGCAGGGGGGGGGTTTGGGAAAAACTGTTTTTT. Amino acid sequence: CASRGGVWEKLFF.

This clone appeared a single time. The chain has TRBV5-1 and TRBJ1-3; D remains unclear. Trimming left V 0 bases short and J 2 bases short, with 6 bases between. Germline CDR1 and CDR2: SGHRS and YFSETQ. The CDR3 totals 14 residues. CDR3 amino acids: CASSLAGTGNTIYF. The CDR3 DNA reads as TGCGCCAGCAGCTTGGCGGGGACTGGAAACACCATATATTTT.